The clone carrying this TCR beta chain was detected only once. Its target is unknown. This entry comes from a study of cytomegalovirus exposure and HLA in healthy donors. Study-level points and caveats: Highly shared sequence variants in one cluster were likely a sequencing artifact. Later analysis demonstrated an association between a missense DCLRE1C variant and TCR beta V- and J-gene trimming.

This CDR3 region has 14 residues. Germline loops: CDR1 GTSNPN, CDR2 SVGIG (reference sequence). The study ran its PCR with 60 Vbeta and 13 Jbeta primers. Profiling relied on immunoSEQ multiplex PCR, and the TCRdb table lists in-frame clones only, not all of them. The data show some 180,000 clones, with 70% to 80% seen just once and under 2% held by the top ten. The V gene is TRBV30, the J gene TRBJ2-5; D unresolved. The J call is uncertain, as TRBJ2-7 better fits the DNA end. The sequence derives from a man between 18 and 29 years old in good health and CMV-seronegative. Sample: PBMCs. CDR3 residues: CAWSALIYVGEQYF. In DNA form, the CDR3 reads TGTGCCTGGAGTGCGTTAATTTATGTGGGCGAGCAGTACTTC.